Below are 20 T cell receptor beta chains sequenced from a single sample in a study of T cells expressing NK-cell markers. TCRdb re-called the 5' RACE reads, yielding one record per CDR3 amino acid sequence without DNA. Recorded for this sample: about 260,000 distinct CDR3 sequences. Material: blood T cells: a sorted CD56 or NKG2C T cell subset, CD4+ or CD8+ T cells, or bulk PBMC T cells (not recorded which). These receptors came from a woman between 18 and 69 years old in good health.

The chain links TRBV20-1 to TRBJ2-1; TCRdb's assignment of TRBD1 cannot be checked, as there is no DNA. Looked up from germline, CDR1 is DFQATT and CDR2 is SNEGSKA (reference sequence). The CDR3 loop spans 16 amino acids. The CDR3 sequence: CSARGRSAPSYNEQFF.

The rearrangement joins TRBV27 to TRBJ1-4; the D gene TCRdb calls, TRBD1, cannot be checked with no DNA. The CDR3 spans 16 residues. Germline lookup yields CDR1 MNHEY and CDR2 SMNVEV (reference sequence). CDR3 sequence reads: CASSLVGGAGNEKLFF. The full variable domain, completed using reference TRBV27 and TRBJ1-4, is EAQVTQNPRYLITVTGKKLTVTCSQNMNHEYMSWYRQDPGLGLRQIYYSMNVEVTDKGDVPEGYKVSRKEKRNFPLILESPSPNQTSLYFCASSLVGGAGNEKLFFGSGTQLSVL.

V and J are TRBV27 and TRBJ2-1; TCRdb's D call of TRBD2 is untestable without DNA. Germline V gives CDR1 MNHEY, CDR2 SMNVEV (reference sequence). This CDR3 has 12 amino acids. Here the CDR3 reads CASSPPWGPTFF.

The chain couples TRBV20-1 to TRBJ2-3; without DNA, the TCRdb call of TRBD1 cannot be checked. The CDR3 contains 15 residues. Germline V CDR1 and CDR2: DFQATT, SNEGSKA (reference sequence). CDR3: CSAAPGTGGGDTQYF.

The J gene is TRBJ2-1, the V gene TRBV4-3; as DNA is missing, the TRBD2 call by TCRdb cannot be tested. The germline V gene has CDR1 LGHNA and CDR2 YSLEER. This CDR3 comprises 15 residues. The chain's CDR3 is CASSQVSGGTNEQFF.

This sequence joins TRBV12-3 or TRBV12-4 and TRBJ2-1; the TCRdb D gene call, TRBD1, has no DNA to confirm it. The CDR3 totals 12 residues. CDR3: CASSRPYNEQFF.

The chain carries TRBV19 and TRBJ2-1; the D call of TRBD2 rests on TCRdb alone, since no DNA is present to check it. Germline V lookup: CDR1 LNHDA, CDR2 SQIVND (reference sequence). CDR3 length: 15 residues. The CDR3 is CASSIASGAYNEQFF.

The V and J genes are TRBV30 and TRBJ1-2; TCRdb gives TRBD1 as the D gene, but with no DNA this cannot be confirmed. The CDR3 runs 14 residues. The germline V gene has CDR1 GTSNPN and CDR2 SVGIG (reference sequence). This CDR3 is CAWSGQGARRGYTF.

The V and J genes are TRBV20-1 and TRBJ2-3. Per germline, CDR1 DFQATT and CDR2 SNEGSKA (reference sequence). The CDR3 runs to 11 residues. The CDR3 protein is CSAYSTDTQYF.

The gene calls are TRBV7-2 and TRBJ2-1; TCRdb returns TRBD2, unconfirmable since there is no DNA. CDR1 and CDR2 (germline): SGHTA, FQGNSA. The CDR3 is made up of 15 amino acids. The CDR3 sequence: CASSPRWALANEQFF.

The chain uses TRBV14 and TRBJ2-1. Germline V lookup: CDR1 SGHDN, CDR2 FVKESK. There are 13 residues in the CDR3. CDR3 sequence: CASSQVRWNEQFF.

This chain connects TRBV29-1 to TRBJ2-4. The germline CDR1 and CDR2 sequences are SQVTM and ANQGSEA. CDR3 length equals 15 residues. The CDR3 region is CSVSAQTQRRNIQYF.

The chain employs TRBV20-1 and TRBJ2-7; the D call of TRBD2 rests on TCRdb alone, since no DNA is present to check it. There are 15 residues in the CDR3. The V gene's germline CDR1 is DFQATT and CDR2 SNEGSKA (reference sequence). CDR3 in amino acids: CSAKGVGSRAYEQYF.

The J gene is TRBJ2-5, the V gene TRBV7-2; no DNA is available, so the TRBD1 call from TCRdb remains unchecked. Germline values: CDR1 SGHTA, CDR2 FQGNSA. This CDR3 has 13 residues. CDR3 protein: CASSWTGSETQYF.

The chain links TRBV12-3 or TRBV12-4 to TRBJ1-5; TCRdb proposes TRBD1, but this gene call is untestable without DNA. This CDR3 has 16 residues. This CDR3 is CASSDGTGLRDQPQHF.

J is TRBJ1-1 and V is TRBV30; the TCRdb call, TRBD1, lacks DNA for checking. The germline V gene has CDR1 GTSNPN and CDR2 SVGIG (reference sequence). The CDR3 has 15 residues. The CDR3 sequence: CAWRGRKLTNTEAFF. The full variable domain, completed using reference TRBV30 and TRBJ1-1, is SQTIHQWPATLVQPVGSPLSLECTVEGTSNPNLYWYRQAAGRGLQLLFYSVGIGQISSEVPQNLSASRPQDRQFILSSKKLLLSDSGFYLCAWRGRKLTNTEAFFGQGTRLTVV.

The J gene is TRBJ1-4, the V gene TRBV20-1. Germline V CDR1 and CDR2: DFQATT, SNEGSKA (reference sequence). CDR3 length: 13 residues. CDR3 sequence: CSARDISPEKLFF.

The chain is built from TRBV12-3 or TRBV12-4 and TRBJ2-7. The CDR3 loop spans 14 amino acids. The CDR3 reads CASSLTGRSYEQYF.

This chain connects TRBV12-3 or TRBV12-4 to TRBJ1-4; checking the TCRdb D call of TRBD1 is not possible without DNA. There are 14 residues in the CDR3. The CDR3 region is CASSFRDINEKLFF.

The chain combines TRBV12-3 or TRBV12-4 with TRBJ1-1; the D gene TCRdb calls, TRBD1, cannot be checked with no DNA. This CDR3 region has 15 residues. The CDR3 spells CASSLNRAVGTEAFF.